These 9 T cell receptor beta chains share one sample of origin, sequenced in a study of blood T cell repertoires in COVID-19. The repertoire was sequenced with immunoSEQ multiplex PCR; TCRdb's copy has only in-frame clones and lacks some. The sample shows about 370,000 clones, roughly 90% of them seen only once. Sequenced input: peripheral blood. Receptor source: a woman in her 30s with COVID-19, enrolled during active disease.

The chain couples TRBV28 to TRBJ2-4, with D uncertain. V was shortened by 5 bases and J by 1 base, with 18 bases between the two germline ends. CDR1 MDHEN and CDR2 SYDVKM come from the germline V gene. This CDR3 contains 17 residues. CDR3 protein: CASSPHHRVHAKNIQYF. The CDR3 nucleotides are TGTGCCAGCAGTCCACACCATCGGGTTCACGCCAAAAACATTCAGTACTTC.

The chain has TRBV20-1 and TRBJ2-1, with D hard to call. The V and J ends lost 0 bases and 7 bases respectively, with 4 bases between them. From germline, CDR1 is DFQATT and CDR2 SNEGSKA (reference sequence). This CDR3 has 11 residues. The CDR3 loop is CSARDLNEQFF. The CDR3 nucleotides are TGCAGTGCTAGAGATCTGAATGAGCAGTTCTTC.

The genes are TRBV10-3 and TRBJ1-1, with 9 bases aligning to TRBD1. J was trimmed by 4 bases and V by 6 bases; bases with no gene match: 6. The V gene's germline CDR1 is ENHRY and CDR2 SYGVKD. There are 14 residues in the CDR3. This chain's CDR3 is CAIRLTGGSTEAFF. CDR3 in DNA: TGTGCCATCAGATTGACAGGGGGGAGCACTGAAGCTTTCTTT.

The chain uses TRBV7-9 and TRBJ1-2, with D maybe TRBD1 (6 bases). The CDR3 spans 13 residues. Germline loops: CDR1 SEHNR, CDR2 FQNEAQ (reference sequence). V was trimmed by 5 bases and J by 6 bases, leaving 13 bases between them. The chain's CDR3 is CASSPTGGNGYTF. CDR3 in DNA: TGTGCCAGCAGCCCGACAGGTGGGAATGGCTACACCTTC. Complete variable domain (other parts from reference TRBV7-9 and TRBJ1-2): DTGVSQNPRHKITKRGQNVTFRCDPISEHNRLYWYRQTLGQGPEFLTYFQNEAQLEKSRLLSDRFSAERPKGSFSTLEIQRTEQGDSAMYLCASSPTGGNGYTFGSGTRLTVV.

The rearrangement uses TRBV10-1 and TRBJ2-2; D is perhaps TRBD2 (6 bases). The length of the CDR3 is 13 residues. The germline V gene encodes CDR1 WNHNN and CDR2 SYGVQD (reference sequence). The V gene lost 6 bases and the J gene lost 5 bases, with 10 bases spanning the gap. The CDR3: CASSVGGTGELFF. The CDR3 nucleotides read TGCGCCAGCAGCGTTGGGGGGACCGGGGAGCTGTTTTTT.

The V gene is TRBV4-3, the J gene TRBJ2-2; tentatively, D is TRBD2 (6 bases). Trimming took 3 bases from V and 7 from J, leaving 9 bases between them. This CDR3 contains 13 residues. The germline V gene has CDR1 LGHNA and CDR2 YSLEER. Here the CDR3 DNA reads TGCGCCAGCAGCCACGACGGGGGCGGGGAGCTGTTTTTT. It translates to CASSHDGGGELFF.

V gene TRBV15 combines with J gene TRBJ2-7, with 8 positions matching TRBD1. V shed 2 bases and J 5 bases; nucleotides not matched to a gene: 8. The CDR3 spans 15 residues. Germline V lookup: CDR1 LNHNV, CDR2 YYDKDF (reference sequence). CDR3 DNA: TGTGCCACCAGCAGACCCACGACAGGGGTGAACGAGCAGTACTTC. Encoded protein: CATSRPTTGVNEQYF.

CDR3 protein: CASSPTPGQGGSGANVLTF. The CDR3 DNA is TGTGCCAGCAGCCCCACCCCGGGACAGGGGGGCTCTGGGGCCAACGTCCTGACTTTC. The chain carries TRBV28 and TRBJ2-6, with TRBD1 matching 11 bases. CDR1 and CDR2 (germline): MDHEN, SYDVKM. Unmatched junction bases numbered 10, after V lost 6 bases and J lost 0 bases. This CDR3 contains 19 residues.

V is TRBV19 and J is TRBJ2-5; 7 nucleotides line up with TRBD1. V shed 5 bases and J 2 bases; nucleotides not matched to a gene: 8. The germline V gene encodes CDR1 LNHDA and CDR2 SQIVND (reference sequence). The CDR3 runs to 15 residues. CDR3 coding DNA: TGTGCCAGTAGTCCCGGGACAGACATGCAAGAGACCCAGTACTTC. As protein: CASSPGTDMQETQYF. The full variable domain, with the rest looked up from reference TRBV19 and TRBJ2-5, is DGGITQSPKYLFRKEGQNVTLSCEQNLNHDAMYWYRQDPGQGLRLIYYSQIVNDFQKGDIAEGYSVSREKKESFPLTVTSAQKNPTAFYLCASSPGTDMQETQYFGPGTRLLVL.